Presented here are 18 T cell receptor beta chains from one specimen sequenced in a study of Graves' ophthalmopathy and Graves' hyperthyroidism. TCR beta CDR3 amplification used RNA transcripts. Investigators did first-round RT-PCR with HTBI primers, then second-round multiplex PCR. TCRdb recomputed calls from the multiplex PCR reads with MiXCR, one row per CDR3 protein. The data show around 670,000 distinct CDR3 sequences, 40% seen once. The material sequenced was peripheral blood. All receptors come from an adult man with Graves' ophthalmopathy.

This clonotype occurred many times. This chain's CDR3 is CASSYTGWASEQYF. CDR3 DNA: TGTGCCAGCAGTTATACGGGATGGGCGTCCGAGCAGTACTTC. The rearrangement uses TRBV6-5 and TRBJ2-7; possibly TRBD2 for D (5 bases). The CDR3 consists of 14 residues. The germline V and J ends were trimmed by 3 bases and 6 bases, with 15 bases remaining between them. The germline V gene has CDR1 MNHEY and CDR2 SVGAGI.

The V call is TRBV20-1, the J call TRBJ1-3; D not certain. The CDR3 runs to 14 residues. Germline CDR1 DFQATT, CDR2 SNEGSKA (reference sequence). The ends were cut back, 3 bases at V and 0 bases at J, with 9 bases in the middle. The CDR3 region is CSASEFRSGNTIYF. The DNA for the CDR3 is TGCAGTGCTAGCGAGTTCCGCTCTGGAAACACCATATATTTT.

Only a few counts were recorded for this clonotype. The chain employs TRBV10-3 and TRBJ2-5; no clear D. Per the germline V gene, CDR1 is ENHRY and CDR2 is SYGVKD. The length of the CDR3 is 13 residues. V shed 3 bases and J shed 3 bases, with 8 bases lying between them. CDR3 loop: CAISEGWEETQYF. The CDR3 DNA reads as TGTGCCATCAGTGAAGGATGGGAAGAGACCCAGTACTTC.

This clonotype was recorded at least ten times. This sequence joins TRBV24-1 and TRBJ2-5; possibly TRBD1 or TRBD2 for D (5 bases each). CDR1 and CDR2 from the germline V gene are KGHDR and SFDVKD. There are 16 residues in the CDR3. The germline V and J ends were trimmed by 3 bases and 2 bases, with 15 bases remaining between them. The chain's CDR3 is CATSDPPRDAQETQYF. CDR3 DNA sequence: TGTGCCACCAGTGATCCTCCCCGGGACGCACAAGAGACCCAGTACTTC.

The chain couples TRBV2 to TRBJ2-7; D might be TRBD1 or TRBD2, each matching 6 bases. CDR1 and CDR2 from the germline V gene are SNHLY and FYNNEI. CDR3 length equals 15 residues. The ends were cut back, 6 bases at V and 0 bases at J, with 15 bases in the middle. The CDR3 DNA reads TGTGCCAGCAGCGAGGGGGGTTCCCCCTCCTACGAGCAGTACTTC. It specifies CASSEGGSPSYEQYF.

This clonotype was observed a few times. The chain uses TRBV10-3 and TRBJ2-7; D perhaps matches TRBD2 (5 bases). Looked up from germline, CDR1 is ENHRY and CDR2 is SYGVKD. V was trimmed by 3 bases and J by 1 base, leaving 7 bases between them. This CDR3 is built from 13 residues. In DNA form, the CDR3 reads TGTGCCATCAGTGACGGGGAATCCTACGAGCAGTACTTC. It translates to CAISDGESYEQYF.

This clonotype turned up a few times. The chain is built from TRBV19 and TRBJ1-6; 8 bases line up with TRBD1. Trimming removed 1 base from V and 10 bases from J; junction bases left unmatched: 6. The germline CDR1 and CDR2 sequences are LNHDA and SQIVND (reference sequence). The length of the CDR3 is 15 residues. For the CDR3, the DNA is TGTGCCAGTAGTATAGGGGGGACAGGTTTGTCACCCCTCCACTTT. It yields the protein CASSIGGTGLSPLHF.

Ten or more counts support this clonotype. Germline is not matched at one junction end, which may reflect a read error. V and J are TRBV7-9 and TRBJ2-7; TRBD2 matches 7 bases. The germline CDR1 and CDR2 sequences are SEHNR and FQNEAQ (reference sequence). CDR3 length equals 16 residues. CDR3 DNA sequence: TGTGCCAGCAGCTTACGTTCCGGCGGGAGCTCCCACGAGCAGTACTTC. It translates to CASSLRSGGSSHEQYF. The whole variable domain, remainder taken from reference TRBV7-9 and TRBJ2-7, is DTGVSQNPRHKITKRGQNVTFRCDPISEHNRLYWYRQTLGQGPEFLTYFQNEAQLEKSRLLSDRFSAERPKGSFSTLEIQRTEQGDSAMYLCASSLRSGGSSHEQYFGPGTRLTVT.

The rearrangement joins TRBV7-9 to TRBJ2-5; D gene uncertain. V was clipped by 5 bases and J by 7 bases, with 20 bases between them. Looked up from germline, CDR1 is SEHNR and CDR2 is FQNEAQ (reference sequence). The CDR3 has 15 amino acids. The CDR3 here is CASSSRQVVEGTQYF. For the CDR3, the DNA is TGTGCCAGCAGCAGCCGTCAGGTGGTAGAAGGGACCCAGTACTTC.

The genes are TRBV20-1 and TRBJ2-7, with 8 bases aligning to TRBD1. After removal of 6 bases from V and 7 bases from J, the junction contained 8 bases not matched to a gene. CDR1 is DFQATT and CDR2 is SNEGSKA in the germline V gene (reference sequence). The CDR3 length is 12 residues. CDR3: CSALDRVREQYF. In nucleotides, the CDR3 is TGCAGTGCCTTGGACAGGGTTAGGGAGCAGTACTTC.

This clonotype was seen a few times. This chain connects TRBV3-1 to TRBJ2-7; a possible D gene is TRBD1 (6 bases). The CDR3 runs 15 residues. Germline V gene lookup returns CDR1 LGHDT and CDR2 YNNKEL (reference sequence). Trimming shortened V by 0 bases and J by 5 bases, and 14 bases separated the two germline ends. CDR3 region: CASSQDRQGSDEQYF. In DNA form, the CDR3 reads TGTGCCAGCAGCCAAGACCGCCAGGGGTCCGACGAGCAGTACTTC.

The chain carries TRBV12-3 or TRBV12-4 and TRBJ1-4, with a possible D match to TRBD1 (6 bases). Trimming pared 5 bases from V and 9 bases from J, leaving 19 bases between. The CDR3 length is 15 residues. The CDR3 DNA reads TGTGCCAGCAGTCCTCTTAACCGGCAGGGGAAAAAACTGTTTTTT. As protein: CASSPLNRQGKKLFF.

This clonotype has at least ten counts. This chain links TRBV24-1 with TRBJ1-2; TRBD1 might be the D (5 bases). Trimming removed 6 bases at V and 5 bases at J, with 18 bases between. The length of the CDR3 is 15 residues. Germline-derived CDR1 and CDR2 are KGHDR and SFDVKD. The DNA for the CDR3 is TGTGCCACCAGTCCCGGCCGGGGGACCCGATATGGCTACACCTTC. It is translated as CATSPGRGTRYGYTF.

This clonotype appeared a few times. The chain links TRBV10-3 to TRBJ2-2; 11 bases fit TRBD1. In germline, CDR1 is ENHRY, CDR2 SYGVKD. This CDR3 is 14 amino acids long. Trimming cost V 5 bases and J 6 bases; bases outside gene matches: 2. The CDR3 region is CAISPGQGAGELFF. CDR3 bases: TGTGCCATCAGTCCGGGACAGGGGGCCGGGGAGCTGTTTTTT.

The rearrangement links TRBV15 to TRBJ1-2, with D hard to call. In germline, CDR1 is LNHNV, CDR2 YYDKDF (reference sequence). The CDR3 is made up of 13 amino acids. V was cut by 1 base and J by 5 bases, with 8 bases left in between. The CDR3 sequence is CATSRGARYGYTF. In nucleotides, the CDR3 is TGTGCCACCAGCAGAGGGGCAAGGTATGGCTACACCTTC.

The chain carries TRBV10-3 and TRBJ1-2; D might be TRBD1 (6 bases). The V and J ends lost 2 bases and 5 bases respectively, with 6 bases between them. This CDR3 comprises 12 residues. Germline CDR1 ENHRY, CDR2 SYGVKD. The CDR3 here is CAISEGQYGYTF. CDR3 coding DNA: TGTGCCATCAGTGAGGGACAGTATGGCTACACCTTC.

The chain employs TRBV9 and TRBJ1-6; D call uncertain. CDR3 length equals 14 residues. CDR1 SGDLS and CDR2 YYNGEE come from the germline V gene. V gave up 4 bases and J gave up 7 bases, with 12 bases separating them. The CDR3 nucleotides are TGTGCCAGCAGCCCGGATTTAGGGAATTCACCCCTCCACTTT. This translates into CASSPDLGNSPLHF.

The chain recombines TRBV10-3 with TRBJ1-3; D remains ambiguous. V was trimmed by 10 bases and J by 0 bases, leaving 16 bases between them. The CDR3 runs to 15 residues. The germline CDR1 and CDR2 sequences are ENHRY and SYGVKD. The CDR3 coding sequence is TGTGCCACCACCCCCGACGGGAGCTCTGGAAACACCATATATTTT. Its protein is CATTPDGSSGNTIYF.